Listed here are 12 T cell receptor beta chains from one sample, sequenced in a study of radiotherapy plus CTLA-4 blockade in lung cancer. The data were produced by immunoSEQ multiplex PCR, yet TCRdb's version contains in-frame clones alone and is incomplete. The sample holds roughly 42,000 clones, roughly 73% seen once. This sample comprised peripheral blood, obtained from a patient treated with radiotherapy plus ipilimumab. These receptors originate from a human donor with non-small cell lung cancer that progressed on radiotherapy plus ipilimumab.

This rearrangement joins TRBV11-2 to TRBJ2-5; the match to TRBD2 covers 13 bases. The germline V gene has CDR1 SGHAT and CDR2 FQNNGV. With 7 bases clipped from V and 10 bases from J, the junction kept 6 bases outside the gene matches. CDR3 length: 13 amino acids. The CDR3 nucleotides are TGTGCCAGCACCCCACTAGCGGGGGGGAACCAGTACTTC. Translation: CASTPLAGGNQYF.

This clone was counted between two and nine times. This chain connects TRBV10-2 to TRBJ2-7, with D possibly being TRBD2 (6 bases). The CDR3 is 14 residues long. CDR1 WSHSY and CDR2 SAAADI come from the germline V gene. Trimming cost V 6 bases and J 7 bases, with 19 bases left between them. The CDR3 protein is CASSGGDSRGEQYF. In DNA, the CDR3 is TGCGCCAGCAGCGGGGGTGACAGTCGTGGAGAGCAGTACTTC.

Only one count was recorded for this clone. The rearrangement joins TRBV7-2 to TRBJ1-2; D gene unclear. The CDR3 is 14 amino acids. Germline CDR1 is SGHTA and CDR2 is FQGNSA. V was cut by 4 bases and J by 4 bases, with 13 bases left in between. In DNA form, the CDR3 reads TGTGCCAGCAGCTCCGGGGTAGGCGGCTATGGCTACACCTTC. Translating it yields CASSSGVGGYGYTF.

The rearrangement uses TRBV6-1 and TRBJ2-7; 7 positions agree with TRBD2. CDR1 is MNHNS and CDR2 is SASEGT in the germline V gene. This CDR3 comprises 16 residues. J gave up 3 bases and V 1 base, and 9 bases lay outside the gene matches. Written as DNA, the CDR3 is TGTGCCAGCAGTGAAGGGAGTCTAGCGGTGATCTACGAGCAGTACTTC. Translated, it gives CASSEGSLAVIYEQYF.

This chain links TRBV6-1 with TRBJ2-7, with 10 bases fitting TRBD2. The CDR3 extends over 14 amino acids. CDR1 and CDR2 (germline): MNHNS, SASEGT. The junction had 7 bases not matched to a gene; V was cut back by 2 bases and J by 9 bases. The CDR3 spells CASSELGLAIAQYF. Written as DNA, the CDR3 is TGTGCCAGCAGTGAATTGGGACTAGCGATCGCGCAGTACTTC.

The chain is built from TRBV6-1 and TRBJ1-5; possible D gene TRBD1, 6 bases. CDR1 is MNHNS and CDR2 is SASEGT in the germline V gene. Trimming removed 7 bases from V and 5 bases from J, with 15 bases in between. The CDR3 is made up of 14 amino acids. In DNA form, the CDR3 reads TGTGCCAGCACGAGGGGGGGTCAGGATCAGCCCCAGCATTTT. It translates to CASTRGGQDQPQHF.

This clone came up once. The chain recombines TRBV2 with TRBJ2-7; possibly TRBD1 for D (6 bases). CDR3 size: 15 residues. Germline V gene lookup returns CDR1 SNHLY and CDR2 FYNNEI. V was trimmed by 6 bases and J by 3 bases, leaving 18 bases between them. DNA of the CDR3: TGTGCCAGCAGCCCCCGGGACAAGGGGCACTACGAGCAGTACTTC. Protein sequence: CASSPRDKGHYEQYF.

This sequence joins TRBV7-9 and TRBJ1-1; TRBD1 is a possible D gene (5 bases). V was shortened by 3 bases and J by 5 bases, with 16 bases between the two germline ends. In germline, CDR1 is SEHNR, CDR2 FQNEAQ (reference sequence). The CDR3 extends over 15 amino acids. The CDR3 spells CASSFIQGFWTEAFF. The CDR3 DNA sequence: TGTGCCAGCAGCTTCATCCAGGGTTTTTGGACTGAAGCTTTCTTT. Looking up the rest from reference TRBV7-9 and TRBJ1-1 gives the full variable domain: DTGVSQNPRHKITKRGQNVTFRCDPISEHNRLYWYRQTLGQGPEFLTYFQNEAQLEKSRLLSDRFSAERPKGSFSTLEIQRTEQGDSAMYLCASSFIQGFWTEAFFGQGTRLTVV.

CDR3 protein: CASSQETGSNQPQHF. DNA for the CDR3: TGTGCCAGCAGCCAAGAAACAGGTAGCAATCAGCCCCAGCATTTT. V usage is TRBV4-2 and J usage is TRBJ1-5; the D gene is possibly TRBD1 (5 bases). V shed 0 bases and J shed 0 bases, with 6 bases lying between them. Per the germline V gene, CDR1 is LGHNA and CDR2 is YNFKEQ. The CDR3 totals 15 residues.

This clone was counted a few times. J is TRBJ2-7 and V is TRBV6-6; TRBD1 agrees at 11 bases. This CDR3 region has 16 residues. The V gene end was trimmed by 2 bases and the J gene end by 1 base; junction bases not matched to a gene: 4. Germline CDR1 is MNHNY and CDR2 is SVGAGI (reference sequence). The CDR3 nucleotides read TGTGCCAGCAGTTACAGAAGGGACAGGGGGTCCTACGAGCAGTACTTC. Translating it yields CASSYRRDRGSYEQYF.

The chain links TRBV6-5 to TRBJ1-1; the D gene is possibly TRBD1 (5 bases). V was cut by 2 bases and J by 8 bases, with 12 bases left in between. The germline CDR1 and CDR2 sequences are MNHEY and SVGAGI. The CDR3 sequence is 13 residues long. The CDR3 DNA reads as TGTGCCAGCAGTTACAGGGGTGACTGGGAAGCTTTCTTT. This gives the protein CASSYRGDWEAFF.

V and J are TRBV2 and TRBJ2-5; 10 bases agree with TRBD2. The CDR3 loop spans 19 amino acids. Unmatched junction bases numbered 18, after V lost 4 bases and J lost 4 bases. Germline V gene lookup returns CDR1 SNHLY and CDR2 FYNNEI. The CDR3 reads CASSGSPTSSGGAIETQYF. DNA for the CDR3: TGTGCCAGCAGTGGCAGCCCCACCTCCAGCGGGGGGGCCATAGAGACCCAGTACTTC.